Only a few counts were recorded for the clone carrying this TCR beta chain. The data were taken from a study of blood T cell repertoires in COVID-19. The overall study: Acute and convalescent COVID-19 specimens originated in the United States, Italy and Spain. T cells, B-cell-depleted T cells, or PBMCs provided the cDNA or gDNA that served as material.

Per the study methods: Reference gene primer amplification in the assay estimated nucleated cell counts. Libraries were prepared by immunoSEQ multiplex PCR; TCRdb keeps only in-frame clonotypes and omits some of them. The V and J calls and clone size are taken from that table; D and trimming were inferred from the DNA. The data contain 310,000 or so clones, roughly 90% of them singletons. The CDR3 has 17 amino acids. V lost 2 bases, J lost 4 bases, and 9 bases stayed unmatched. CDR1 is GTSNPN, CDR2 SVGIG, per germline (reference sequence). The source is a woman in her forties or fifties with active or convalescent COVID-19. J is TRBJ2-3 and V is TRBV30, with TRBD2 matching 13 bases. Sequences were obtained from peripheral blood. The CDR3 reads CAWSPGTSGITPDTQYF. The CDR3 nucleotides read TGTGCCTGGAGTCCCGGGACTAGCGGGATTACGCCAGATACGCAGTATTTT.